This TCR beta chain was observed in a study of identical twins. One entry per CDR3 protein results from TCRdb running MiXCR on the 5' RACE reads. The profile shows 430,000 or so distinct CDR3 sequences, roughly a quarter of them singletons. The V gene end was trimmed by 0 bases and the J gene end by 3 bases; junction bases not matched to a gene: 4. This CDR3 spans 15 amino acids. The germline V gene has CDR1 SGHRS and CDR2 YFSETQ. This clonotype has a handful of counts. This same sample was also taken into another study, of T cells expressing NK-cell markers. From that report: Restriction of sorting to alpha-beta TCR T cells was accomplished in several experiments using an anti-gamma-delta TCR antibody. The CD3+CD56-NKG2C+ fraction was also led by these clonotypes in several donors.

The sequencing sample was made of CD4+ T cells sorted from blood. This sequence was found in a woman under 30 in good health. The chain recombines TRBV5-1 with TRBJ2-5; 8 bases agree with TRBD2. The CDR3 nucleotides are TGCGCCAGCAGCTTGGGCCCAGCGGGAGAAGAGACCCAGTACTTC. Translation gives CASSLGPAGEETQYF.